One and the same sample provided the 12 T cell receptor beta chains below, sequenced in a study of shared clonotypes between healthy human individuals. The repertoire was sequenced with immunoSEQ multiplex PCR; TCRdb's copy has only in-frame clones and lacks some. The sample lists 2 million or so clones; about 95% were seen once. The naive CD8 subset, CD45RO-negative cells positively selected for CCR7, excluded terminally differentiated effector memory CD45RA+ cells. Sequencing used naive CD8+ T cells sorted from blood. All receptors derive from a man aged 18 to 29 in good health.

The chain has TRBV6-5 and TRBJ2-1; no firm D call. Per the germline V gene, CDR1 is MNHEY and CDR2 is SVGAGI. Trimming took off 5 bases at V and 1 base at J, with 12 bases between the two ends. This CDR3 is 15 amino acids long. DNA of the CDR3: TGTGCCAGCAGTCAAGACTCAGTATCCTACAATGAGCAGTTCTTC. As protein: CASSQDSVSYNEQFF.

Here the CDR3 DNA reads TGCAGCGTTGAAGGGGCAGATAAATCCTACGAGCAGTACTTC. This encodes CSVEGADKSYEQYF. This rearrangement joins TRBV29-1 to TRBJ2-7; D is ambiguous. Trimming left V 1 base short and J 1 base short, with 11 bases between. This CDR3 has 14 amino acids. The germline V gene encodes CDR1 SQVTM and CDR2 ANQGSEA.

The chain combines TRBV9 with TRBJ1-2, with D unresolved. Trimming removed 0 bases at V and 4 bases at J, with 16 bases between. Per the germline V gene, CDR1 is SGDLS and CDR2 is YYNGEE. The CDR3 totals 16 residues. The CDR3 protein is CASSVESITDFYGYTF. CDR3 coding DNA: TGTGCCAGCAGCGTAGAATCGATAACAGACTTCTATGGCTACACCTTC. Looking up the rest from reference TRBV9 and TRBJ1-2 gives the full variable domain: DSGVTQTPKHLITATGQRVTLRCSPRSGDLSVYWYQQSLDQGLQFLIQYYNGEERAKGNILERFSAQQFPDLHSELNLSSLELGDSALYFCASSVESITDFYGYTFGSGTRLTVV.

This clone was observed a single time. The gene calls are TRBV7-2 and TRBJ2-7; TRBD2 matches at 11 bases. The germline V gene has CDR1 SGHTA and CDR2 FQGNSA. The CDR3 contains 14 residues. J lost 2 bases, V lost 5 bases, and 2 bases had no gene match. For the CDR3, the DNA is TGTGCCAGCAGCATACTAGCGGGGGCCTACGAGCAGTACTTC. Protein sequence: CASSILAGAYEQYF. The full variable domain, in which reference TRBV7-2 and TRBJ2-7 provide the parts outside the CDR3, is GAGVSQSPSNKVTEKGKDVELRCDPISGHTALYWYRQSLGQGLEFLIYFQGNSAPDKSGLPSDRFSAERTGGSVSTLTIQRTQQEDSAVYLCASSILAGAYEQYFGPGTRLTVT.

The rearrangement links TRBV5-6 to TRBJ2-3; TRBD2 aligns across 11 bases. Trimming removed 0 bases from V and 2 bases from J; junction bases left unmatched: 5. The CDR3 spans 17 residues. From germline, CDR1 is SGHDT and CDR2 YYEEEE. DNA of the CDR3: TGTGCCAGCAGCTTGGCCCTAGCGGGGGGCCTCACAGATACGCAGTATTTT. Amino acid sequence: CASSLALAGGLTDTQYF.

The chain uses TRBV10-2 and TRBJ2-7; 10 bases are shared with TRBD1. This CDR3 is 14 amino acids long. Germline V gene sequence: CDR1 WSHSY, CDR2 SAAADI. The trim removed 7 bases at V and 1 base at J, leaving 4 bases unmatched. The CDR3 sequence is CASKQDRGSYEQYF. The DNA of the CDR3 is TGCGCCAGCAAACAGGACAGGGGGTCCTACGAGCAGTACTTC.

This chain uses TRBV7-9 with TRBJ1-1; D not resolved. This CDR3 spans 16 amino acids. Germline loops: CDR1 SEHNR, CDR2 FQNEAQ (reference sequence). V was cut by 0 bases and J by 1 base, with 12 bases left in between. DNA for the CDR3: TGTGCCAGCAGCTTAGCAAGAGGGCAAAGGAACACTGAAGCTTTCTTT. Its translation: CASSLARGQRNTEAFF.

J is TRBJ2-7 and V is TRBV6-5; D gene uncertain. The germline gives CDR1 MNHEY, CDR2 SVGAGI. V lost 5 bases, J lost 2 bases, and 10 bases lay in between. This CDR3 is built from 13 residues. This chain's CDR3 is CASSHDGPYEQYF. CDR3 in DNA: TGTGCCAGCAGTCACGACGGACCCTACGAGCAGTACTTC.

The rearrangement uses TRBV6-5 and TRBJ1-1; no reliable D call. V lost 5 bases and J 5 bases, leaving 15 bases between the germline ends. The CDR3 has 14 amino acids. In germline, CDR1 is MNHEY, CDR2 SVGAGI. DNA of the CDR3: TGTGCCAGCAGTCAAACAGCGGAGGCGACTGAAGCTTTCTTT. Its translation: CASSQTAEATEAFF.

Notes on this clone: Other DNA sequences in the sample encode the same CDR3. The V gene is TRBV28, the J gene TRBJ2-7, with 9 bases lining up with TRBD1. There are 12 residues in the CDR3. The ends lost 9 bases at V and 4 bases at J; junction bases unmatched: 4. Germline V gene data show CDR1 as MDHEN and CDR2 as SYDVKM. The CDR3 nucleotides read TGTGCCAGTTCCGGGACAGGGTACGAGCAGTACTTC. Amino acid sequence: CASSGTGYEQYF.

The V call is TRBV6-5, the J call TRBJ2-5; D is possibly TRBD2 (6 bases). V dropped 2 bases and J dropped 5 bases, with 12 bases sitting between them. The CDR3 length is 14 residues. The V gene's germline CDR1 is MNHEY and CDR2 SVGAGI. CDR3 bases: TGTGCCAGCAGTTACGACGGGGAGGAGGAGACCCAGTACTTC. Its translation is CASSYDGEEETQYF.

V usage is TRBV19 and J usage is TRBJ2-3; D gene unclear. CDR1 is LNHDA and CDR2 is SQIVND in the germline V gene (reference sequence). The CDR3 loop spans 12 amino acids. V was pared by 0 bases and J by 5 bases, with 3 bases between. This chain's CDR3 is CASSIEGDTQYF. In nucleotides, the CDR3 is TGTGCCAGTAGTATAGAGGGAGATACGCAGTATTTT.